A selection of T cell receptor beta chains follows, all from one sample in a study of T cell responses to AZD1222 COVID-19 vaccine. The data were produced by immunoSEQ multiplex PCR, yet TCRdb's version contains in-frame clones alone and is incomplete. This sample yields approximately 90,000 clones, of which approximately 90% are seen a single time; about 5.5% belongs to the top ten. The material was peripheral blood, obtained 28 days after the second AZD1222 dose. The receptors stem from an adult who received the AZD1222 COVID-19 vaccine. The CDR3 runs from the conserved cysteine through the conserved F or W. Each record gives: CDR3 length, D gene, V gene, clone size, J gene, CDR3 DNA, CDR3 protein. A D gene is named only where the DNA matches it firmly. The size of a clone is reported for some rows only, either as once, few or many, or as a class for expanded clones.

cdr3_length: 16
d_call: -
v_call: TRBV5-6
clone_size: -
j_call: TRBJ2-3
cdr3_nt: TGTGCCAGCAGCATAGTAACTCCCTCGGCTTTCGATACGCAGTATTTT
cdr3_aa: CASSIVTPSAFDTQYF

cdr3_length: 15
d_call: -
v_call: TRBV6-2/TRBV6-3
clone_size: -
j_call: TRBJ2-2
cdr3_nt: TGTGCCAGCAGTTACTTGGGGATGACTGTAGAGGAGCTGTTTTTT
cdr3_aa: CASSYLGMTVEELFF

cdr3_length: 15
d_call: -
v_call: TRBV2
clone_size: -
j_call: TRBJ1-1
cdr3_nt: TGTGCCACCCGATGGAGTGGGAGAACGAACACTGAAGCTTTCTTT
cdr3_aa: CATRWSGRTNTEAFF

cdr3_length: 14
d_call: -
v_call: TRBV10-3
clone_size: -
j_call: TRBJ1-4
cdr3_nt: TGTGCCATCAGTGAGGGTGGCGGAAATGAAAAACTGTTTTTT
cdr3_aa: CAISEGGGNEKLFF

cdr3_length: 14
d_call: -
v_call: TRBV27
clone_size: -
j_call: TRBJ1-2
cdr3_nt: TGTGCCAGCAGTTTTGCAGCTTCTAACTATGGCTACACCTTC
cdr3_aa: CASSFAASNYGYTF

cdr3_length: 15
d_call: -
v_call: TRBV11-2
clone_size: few
j_call: TRBJ1-4
cdr3_nt: TGTGCCAGCACCACCCGGTCTGCAACTAATGAAAAACTGTTTTTT
cdr3_aa: CASTTRSATNEKLFF

cdr3_length: 16
d_call: TRBD2
v_call: TRBV3-1/TRBV3-2
clone_size: -
j_call: TRBJ2-7
cdr3_nt: TGTGCCAGCAGCCAGACTAGCGGGGGGTTCTCCTACGAGCAGTACTTC
cdr3_aa: CASSQTSGGFSYEQYF

cdr3_length: 16
d_call: -
v_call: TRBV6-5
clone_size: -
j_call: TRBJ1-4
cdr3_nt: TGTGCCAGCAGTTACGGGGCATACCGGGTCGGGGAAAAACTGTTTTTT
cdr3_aa: CASSYGAYRVGEKLFF

cdr3_length: 17
d_call: TRBD1
v_call: TRBV3-1/TRBV3-2
clone_size: -
j_call: TRBJ2-1
cdr3_nt: TGTGCCAGCAGCCAAGCTCAGGGACAGGGGGTCTACAATGAGCAGTTCTTC
cdr3_aa: CASSQAQGQGVYNEQFF

cdr3_length: 12
d_call: TRBD1
v_call: TRBV4-3
clone_size: -
j_call: TRBJ1-2
cdr3_nt: TGCGCCAGCAGCCAGGGGACAGGGTACTACACCTTC
cdr3_aa: CASSQGTGYYTF

cdr3_length: 14
d_call: TRBD1
v_call: TRBV7-3
clone_size: -
j_call: TRBJ1-1
cdr3_nt: TGTGCCAGCAGCTTAAGGGGACAGGGAACTGAAGCTTTCTTT
cdr3_aa: CASSLRGQGTEAFF

cdr3_length: 15
d_call: TRBD2
v_call: TRBV29-1
clone_size: few
j_call: TRBJ2-7
cdr3_nt: TGCAGCGTTGTGTCCGGGACTAGTTTTAGCCACGAGCAGTACTTC
cdr3_aa: CSVVSGTSFSHEQYF

cdr3_length: 15
d_call: -
v_call: TRBV4-1
clone_size: -
j_call: TRBJ1-5
cdr3_nt: TGCGCCAGCAGCCAAGTAAATAGCGACGGTCAGCCCCAGCATTTT
cdr3_aa: CASSQVNSDGQPQHF

cdr3_length: 14
d_call: -
v_call: TRBV7-2
clone_size: -
j_call: TRBJ1-5
cdr3_nt: TGTGCCAGCAGCTTACGGCGAAGCAATCAGCCCCAGCATTTT
cdr3_aa: CASSLRRSNQPQHF

cdr3_length: 14
d_call: TRBD1
v_call: TRBV4-2
clone_size: -
j_call: TRBJ1-6
cdr3_nt: TGTGCCAGCAGAGCCAGGGGGTTGAATTCACCCCTCCACTTT
cdr3_aa: CASRARGLNSPLHF

cdr3_length: 18
d_call: -
v_call: TRBV7-2
clone_size: -
j_call: TRBJ2-3
cdr3_nt: TGTGCCAGCAGCAGGGGGGGAGGTAGCGGTTCTAGCACAGATACGCAGTATTTT
cdr3_aa: CASSRGGGSGSSTDTQYF

cdr3_length: 15
d_call: -
v_call: TRBV27
clone_size: -
j_call: TRBJ1-1
cdr3_nt: TGTGCCAGCAGCTCCCTCAGGGAATTGAACACTGAAGCTTTCTTT
cdr3_aa: CASSSLRELNTEAFF

cdr3_length: 16
d_call: -
v_call: TRBV9
clone_size: -
j_call: TRBJ1-1
cdr3_nt: TGTGCCAGCAGCCCGCGTGCGGGGGGGTTGAACACTGAAGCTTTCTTT
cdr3_aa: CASSPRAGGLNTEAFF

cdr3_length: 16
d_call: TRBD2
v_call: TRBV7-2
clone_size: -
j_call: TRBJ2-2
cdr3_nt: TGTGCCAGCAGCTTCGCGGGGGGGGCGAACACCGGGGAGCTGTTTTTT
cdr3_aa: CASSFAGGANTGELFF

cdr3_length: 14
d_call: TRBD1
v_call: TRBV19
clone_size: -
j_call: TRBJ2-7
cdr3_nt: TGTGCCAGTAGTAGTGGGACAGGTGACTACGAGCAGTACTTC
cdr3_aa: CASSSGTGDYEQYF

cdr3_length: 14
d_call: -
v_call: TRBV15
clone_size: -
j_call: TRBJ1-4
cdr3_nt: TGTGCCACCAGCAGCGACAGAAGTAATGAAAAACTGTTTTTT
cdr3_aa: CATSSDRSNEKLFF

cdr3_length: 17
d_call: TRBD2
v_call: TRBV5-1
clone_size: -
j_call: TRBJ2-1
cdr3_nt: TGCGCCAGCAGCTTGGTAGGGGCTAGCGGGTCTAACAATGAGCAGTTCTTC
cdr3_aa: CASSLVGASGSNNEQFF

cdr3_length: 14
d_call: TRBD1
v_call: TRBV3-1/TRBV3-2
clone_size: -
j_call: TRBJ1-5
cdr3_nt: TGTGCCAGCAGAGATACAGGGGGCGGTCAGCCCCAGCATTTT
cdr3_aa: CASRDTGGGQPQHF

cdr3_length: 13
d_call: -
v_call: TRBV30
clone_size: few
j_call: TRBJ1-2
cdr3_nt: TGTGCCTGGAGTGTAGGGGCAGGGCAGGGCTACACCTTC
cdr3_aa: CAWSVGAGQGYTF

cdr3_length: 10
d_call: -
v_call: TRBV7-3
clone_size: -
j_call: TRBJ2-7
cdr3_nt: TGTGCCAGCAGCCAAGCTACGGTAAACTTC
cdr3_aa: CASSQATVNF

cdr3_length: 13
d_call: -
v_call: TRBV5-1
clone_size: -
j_call: TRBJ1-2
cdr3_nt: TGCGCCAGCAGCTTACAGGGTGACTATGGCTACACCTTC
cdr3_aa: CASSLQGDYGYTF

cdr3_length: 15
d_call: -
v_call: TRBV19
clone_size: -
j_call: TRBJ2-7
cdr3_nt: TGTGCCAGTAGTATAGCCTCCCGCGGGCCAGGGGAGCAGTACTTC
cdr3_aa: CASSIASRGPGEQYF

cdr3_length: 15
d_call: -
v_call: TRBV5-5
clone_size: once
j_call: TRBJ2-1
cdr3_nt: TGTGCCAGCAGCTTGTATAGGGGAATCAACAATGAGCAGTTCTTC
cdr3_aa: CASSLYRGINNEQFF

cdr3_length: 16
d_call: -
v_call: TRBV15
clone_size: -
j_call: TRBJ1-1
cdr3_nt: TGTGCCACCAGCAGAGATTTCCAGGGTTTGTACACTGAAGCTTTCTTT
cdr3_aa: CATSRDFQGLYTEAFF

cdr3_length: 11
d_call: -
v_call: TRBV12-3/TRBV12-4
clone_size: -
j_call: TRBJ1-2
cdr3_nt: TGTGCCAGCAGCCCTAACTATGGCTACACCTTC
cdr3_aa: CASSPNYGYTF

cdr3_length: 14
d_call: -
v_call: TRBV27
clone_size: -
j_call: TRBJ1-1
cdr3_nt: TGTGCCAGCCGCCCGAGACAGAGCCGCACTGAAGCTTTCTTT
cdr3_aa: CASRPRQSRTEAFF

cdr3_length: 15
d_call: -
v_call: TRBV4-3
clone_size: -
j_call: TRBJ2-1
cdr3_nt: TGCGCCAGCAGCCAAGATCTTGCACAGTACAATGAGCAGTTCTTC
cdr3_aa: CASSQDLAQYNEQFF

cdr3_length: 15
d_call: -
v_call: TRBV19
clone_size: -
j_call: TRBJ2-2
cdr3_nt: TGTGCCATAAAGCCCAGGGACGGACTAACCGGGGAGCTGTTTTTT
cdr3_aa: CAIKPRDGLTGELFF

cdr3_length: 16
d_call: TRBD2
v_call: TRBV19
clone_size: -
j_call: TRBJ2-7
cdr3_nt: TGTGCCAGTAGTAGACCGACTAGCCGATTTGACTACGAGCAGTACTTC
cdr3_aa: CASSRPTSRFDYEQYF

cdr3_length: 15
d_call: TRBD1
v_call: TRBV6-5
clone_size: -
j_call: TRBJ1-2
cdr3_nt: TGTGCCAGCAGTTACCGGGACAGACCCTACTATGGCTACACCTTC
cdr3_aa: CASSYRDRPYYGYTF

cdr3_length: 13
d_call: -
v_call: TRBV6-4
clone_size: -
j_call: TRBJ1-2
cdr3_nt: TGTGCCAGCAGTGACTCAGGGGGCTATGGCTACACCTTC
cdr3_aa: CASSDSGGYGYTF

cdr3_length: 13
d_call: -
v_call: TRBV6-5
clone_size: -
j_call: TRBJ1-1
cdr3_nt: TGTGCCAGCAGTTACCGCTCCAACACTGGGTCTTTCTTT
cdr3_aa: CASSYRSNTGSFF

cdr3_length: 15
d_call: -
v_call: TRBV6-5
clone_size: -
j_call: TRBJ1-1
cdr3_nt: TGTGCCAGCAGCCCCGCCGGGACGTTCGTTTCGGGAGCTTTCTTT
cdr3_aa: CASSPAGTFVSGAFF

cdr3_length: 12
d_call: TRBD1
v_call: TRBV6-2/TRBV6-3
clone_size: -
j_call: TRBJ1-1
cdr3_nt: TGTGCCAGCAGTCCACAGGGGGTTGAAGCTTTCTTT
cdr3_aa: CASSPQGVEAFF

cdr3_length: 14
d_call: -
v_call: TRBV19
clone_size: -
j_call: TRBJ2-5
cdr3_nt: TGTGCCAGTAGCCACGCCTCGAATCAAGAGACCCAGTACTTC
cdr3_aa: CASSHASNQETQYF

cdr3_length: 11
d_call: -
v_call: TRBV28
clone_size: -
j_call: TRBJ1-6
cdr3_nt: TGTGCCAGCAGCCTTGGTTCACCCCTCCACTTT
cdr3_aa: CASSLGSPLHF

cdr3_length: 15
d_call: -
v_call: TRBV7-8
clone_size: -
j_call: TRBJ1-2
cdr3_nt: TGTGCCAGCAGCGCACCGGGACCCCTGTACTATGGCTACACCTTC
cdr3_aa: CASSAPGPLYYGYTF

cdr3_length: 15
d_call: -
v_call: TRBV4-1
clone_size: -
j_call: TRBJ1-2
cdr3_nt: TGCGCCAGCAGCCCCCTCGCAGGGGTGAACTATGGCTACACCTTC
cdr3_aa: CASSPLAGVNYGYTF

cdr3_length: 15
d_call: -
v_call: TRBV23-1
clone_size: few
j_call: TRBJ1-4
cdr3_nt: TGCGCCAGCAGTCAATCGGGCATCTTGGAGGAAAAACTGTTTTTT
cdr3_aa: CASSQSGILEEKLFF

cdr3_length: 15
d_call: -
v_call: TRBV5-1
clone_size: -
j_call: TRBJ1-2
cdr3_nt: TGCGCCAGCAGCCCGGTGGGGGAATTTAACTATGGCTACACCTTC
cdr3_aa: CASSPVGEFNYGYTF

cdr3_length: 12
d_call: -
v_call: TRBV6-1
clone_size: -
j_call: TRBJ1-6
cdr3_nt: TGTGCCAGCAGTGAACCGGGGTCACCCCTCCACTTT
cdr3_aa: CASSEPGSPLHF

cdr3_length: 12
d_call: -
v_call: TRBV4-1
clone_size: -
j_call: TRBJ2-1
cdr3_nt: TGCGCCAGCAGCCAAGAAAGGGGTGAGCAGTTCTTC
cdr3_aa: CASSQERGEQFF

cdr3_length: 15
d_call: -
v_call: TRBV7-2
clone_size: -
j_call: TRBJ1-2
cdr3_nt: TGTGCCAGCAGCTTAGAGGGACGGTCCTATAATGGCTACACCTTC
cdr3_aa: CASSLEGRSYNGYTF